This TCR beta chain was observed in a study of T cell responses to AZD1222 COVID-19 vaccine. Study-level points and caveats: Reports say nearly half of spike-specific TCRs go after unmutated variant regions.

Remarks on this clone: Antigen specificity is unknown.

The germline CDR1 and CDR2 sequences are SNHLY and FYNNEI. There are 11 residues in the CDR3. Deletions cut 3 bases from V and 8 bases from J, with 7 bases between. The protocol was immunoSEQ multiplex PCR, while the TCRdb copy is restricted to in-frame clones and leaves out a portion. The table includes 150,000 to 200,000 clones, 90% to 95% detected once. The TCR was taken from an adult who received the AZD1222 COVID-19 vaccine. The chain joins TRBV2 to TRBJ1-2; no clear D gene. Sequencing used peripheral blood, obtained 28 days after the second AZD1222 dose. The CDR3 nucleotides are TGTGCCAGCAGTGATGTGGTGGGCTACACCTTC. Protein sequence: CASSDVVGYTF.